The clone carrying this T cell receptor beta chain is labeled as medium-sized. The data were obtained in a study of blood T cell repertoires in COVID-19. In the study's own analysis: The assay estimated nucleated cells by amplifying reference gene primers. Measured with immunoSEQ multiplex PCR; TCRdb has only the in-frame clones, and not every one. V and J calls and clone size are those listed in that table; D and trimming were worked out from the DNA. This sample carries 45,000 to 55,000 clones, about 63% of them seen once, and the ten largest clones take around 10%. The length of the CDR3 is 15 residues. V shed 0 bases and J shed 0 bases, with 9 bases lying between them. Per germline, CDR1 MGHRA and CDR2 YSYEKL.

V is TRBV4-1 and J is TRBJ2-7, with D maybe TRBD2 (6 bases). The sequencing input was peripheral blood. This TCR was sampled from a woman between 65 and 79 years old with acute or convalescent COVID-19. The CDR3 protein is CASSQDVSGSYEQYF. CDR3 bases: TGCGCCAGCAGCCAAGATGTTAGCGGCTCCTACGAGCAGTACTTC.